The 9 T cell receptor beta chains below were found in one sample sequenced in a study of shared clonotypes between healthy human individuals. The protocol was immunoSEQ multiplex PCR, while the TCRdb copy is restricted to in-frame clones and leaves out a portion. The sample has 550,000 to 850,000 clones; less than 85% are singletons. The sequencing input was memory CD4+ T cells sorted from blood. Subset reported: CD45RA-negative fraction. The origin of the receptors is a woman in her thirties in good health.

The V call is TRBV9, the J call TRBJ2-3; 9 bases are shared with TRBD2. V lost 2 bases, J lost 0 bases, and 7 bases stayed unmatched. Germline values: CDR1 SGDLS, CDR2 YYNGEE. The CDR3 is 17 amino acids. The CDR3 DNA sequence: TGTGCCAGCAGCGTTGGTAGCGGGGGATTCAGCACAGATACGCAGTATTTT. As protein: CASSVGSGGFSTDTQYF.

This chain connects TRBV6-1 to TRBJ2-4; D not resolved. Trimming took 3 bases from V and 6 from J, leaving 15 bases between them. The CDR3 has 15 residues. Germline V CDR1 and CDR2: MNHNS, SASEGT. CDR3 region: CASSDRTSGINIQYF. CDR3 nucleotides: TGTGCCAGCAGTGATCGGACGTCCGGAATAAACATTCAGTACTTC.

The chain combines TRBV10-2 with TRBJ1-1; no clear D gene. The CDR3 has 14 residues. The V gene's germline CDR1 is WSHSY and CDR2 SAAADI. Between the trimmed V and J ends, which lost 0 bases and 4 bases, there was a span of 9 bases. CDR3 coding DNA: TGCGCCAGCAGTGAGTCTGGACGGGGCACTGAAGCTTTCTTT. Amino acid sequence: CASSESGRGTEAFF.

This clone was counted between two and nine times. The chain joins TRBV10-3 to TRBJ2-7; D not certain. The germline gives CDR1 ENHRY, CDR2 SYGVKD. The CDR3 loop spans 13 amino acids. Trimming removed 6 bases from V and 4 bases from J, with 13 bases in between. The CDR3 sequence is CAIRAPDMYEQYF. CDR3 nucleotide sequence: TGTGCCATCAGGGCTCCTGACATGTACGAGCAGTACTTC.

The J gene is TRBJ1-1, the V gene TRBV5-8; tentative D call: TRBD1 (5 bases). V lost 4 bases to trimming and J lost 11 bases, with 21 bases between them. The length of the CDR3 is 14 residues. Germline V lookup: CDR1 SGHTS, CDR2 YDEGEE. The CDR3 nucleotides read TGTGCCAGCAGCCGCGGGGCGGAAGCCCCTCGCGCTTTCTTT. Translated, it gives CASSRGAEAPRAFF.

The chain carries TRBV29-1 and TRBJ2-3, with D possibly being TRBD2 (6 bases). The CDR3 runs to 13 residues. Germline CDR1 reads SQVTM; CDR2 reads ANQGSEA. V was trimmed by 7 bases and J by 8 bases, leaving 19 bases between them. The CDR3: CSARGRDGGTQYF. Written as DNA, the CDR3 is TGCAGCGCTAGAGGGCGGGATGGGGGTACGCAGTATTTT.

CDR3 region: CSVAGQGLYEQYF. The CDR3 nucleotides are TGCAGCGTTGCAGGACAGGGGCTCTACGAGCAGTACTTC. The chain carries TRBV29-1 and TRBJ2-7; 9 nucleotides align to TRBD1. V lost 4 bases to trimming and J lost 3 bases; unmatched junction nucleotides: 4. The CDR3 has 13 residues. CDR1 SQVTM and CDR2 ANQGSEA come from the germline V gene.

The chain uses TRBV28 and TRBJ1-2; D remains unclear. V lost 3 bases and J lost 4, with 9 bases in between. This CDR3 is built from 13 residues. Per the germline V gene, CDR1 is MDHEN and CDR2 is SYDVKM. The CDR3 spells CASSFQRGYGYTF. The CDR3 DNA follows: TGTGCCAGCAGTTTTCAGCGGGGCTATGGCTACACCTTC.

The chain links TRBV5-1 to TRBJ2-1; 10 nucleotides agree with TRBD1. Unmatched junction bases numbered 7, after V lost 4 bases and J lost 6 bases. CDR1 and CDR2 from the germline V gene are SGHRS and YFSETQ. The CDR3 is made up of 15 amino acids. CDR3 coding DNA: TGCGCCAGCAGCGTTCCCGGGACAGGGGTCAATGAGCAGTTCTTC. Translation: CASSVPGTGVNEQFF.